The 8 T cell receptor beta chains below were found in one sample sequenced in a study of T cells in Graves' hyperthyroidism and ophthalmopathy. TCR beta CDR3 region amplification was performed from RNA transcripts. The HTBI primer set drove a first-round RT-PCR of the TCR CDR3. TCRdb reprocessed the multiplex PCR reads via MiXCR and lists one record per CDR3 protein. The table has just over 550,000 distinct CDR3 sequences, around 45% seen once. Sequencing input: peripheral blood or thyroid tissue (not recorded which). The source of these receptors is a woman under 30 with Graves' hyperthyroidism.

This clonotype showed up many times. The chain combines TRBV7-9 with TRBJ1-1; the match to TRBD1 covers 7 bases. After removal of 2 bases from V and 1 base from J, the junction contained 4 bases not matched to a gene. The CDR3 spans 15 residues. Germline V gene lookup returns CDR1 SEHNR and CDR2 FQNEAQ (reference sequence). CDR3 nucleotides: TGTGCCAGCAGCTTAACCAGGGGGGGGAACACTGAAGCTTTCTTT. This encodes CASSLTRGGNTEAFF.

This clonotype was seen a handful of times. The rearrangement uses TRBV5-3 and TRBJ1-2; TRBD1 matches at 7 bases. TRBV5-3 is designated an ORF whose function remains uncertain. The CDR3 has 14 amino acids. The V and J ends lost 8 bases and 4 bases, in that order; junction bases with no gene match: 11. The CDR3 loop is CASTRLGGGYGYTF. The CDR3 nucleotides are TGTGCCAGCACCCGATTAGGGGGCGGCTATGGCTACACCTTC.

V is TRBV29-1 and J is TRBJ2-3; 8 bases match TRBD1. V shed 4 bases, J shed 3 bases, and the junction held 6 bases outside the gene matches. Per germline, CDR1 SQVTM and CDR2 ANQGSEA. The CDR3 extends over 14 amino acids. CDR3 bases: TGCAGCGTTGTTCAGGGGGCGCAGACAGATACGCAGTATTTT. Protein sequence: CSVVQGAQTDTQYF.

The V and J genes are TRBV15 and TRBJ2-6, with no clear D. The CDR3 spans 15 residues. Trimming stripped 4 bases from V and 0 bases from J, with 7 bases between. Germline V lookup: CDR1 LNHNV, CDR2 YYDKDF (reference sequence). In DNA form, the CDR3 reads TGTGCCACCAGCACCCCGTCCTCTGGGGCCAACGTCCTGACTTTC. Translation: CATSTPSSGANVLTF.

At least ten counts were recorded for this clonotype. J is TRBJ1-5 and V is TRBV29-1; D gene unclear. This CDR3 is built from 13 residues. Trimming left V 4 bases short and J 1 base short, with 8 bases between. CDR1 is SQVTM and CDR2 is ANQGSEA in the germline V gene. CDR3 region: CSVALSSNQPQHF. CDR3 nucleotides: TGCAGCGTTGCGCTTAGCAGCAATCAGCCCCAGCATTTT.

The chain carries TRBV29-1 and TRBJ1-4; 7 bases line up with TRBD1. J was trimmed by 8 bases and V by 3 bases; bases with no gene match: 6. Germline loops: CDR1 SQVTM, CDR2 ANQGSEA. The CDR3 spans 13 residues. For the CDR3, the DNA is TGCAGCGTTGATGGGGCAGGGGGGGAAAAACTGTTTTTT. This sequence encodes CSVDGAGGEKLFF.

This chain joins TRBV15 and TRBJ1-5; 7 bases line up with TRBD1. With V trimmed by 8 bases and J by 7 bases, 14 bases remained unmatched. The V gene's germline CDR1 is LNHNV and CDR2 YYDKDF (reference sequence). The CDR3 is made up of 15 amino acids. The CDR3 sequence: CATSMAGGIGQPQHF. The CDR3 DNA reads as TGTGCCACCTCAATGGCAGGGGGTATTGGGCAGCCCCAGCATTTT. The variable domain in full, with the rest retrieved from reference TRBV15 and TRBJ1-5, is DAMVIQNPRYQVTQFGKPVTLSCSQTLNHNVMYWYQQKSSQAPKLLFHYYDKDFNNEADTPDNFQSRRPNTSFCFLDIRSPGLGDTAMYLCATSMAGGIGQPQHFGDGTRLSIL.

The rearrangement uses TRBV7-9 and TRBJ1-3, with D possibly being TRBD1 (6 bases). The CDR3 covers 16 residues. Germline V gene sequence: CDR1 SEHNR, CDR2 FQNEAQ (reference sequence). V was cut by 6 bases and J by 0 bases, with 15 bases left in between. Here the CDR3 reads CASSASKQGSGNTIYF. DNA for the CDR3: TGTGCCAGCAGTGCTAGCAAACAGGGCTCTGGAAACACCATATATTTT.